This T cell receptor beta chain emerged from a study of Ad26.COV2.S vaccination and SARS-CoV-2 variants listed by TCRdb under 2021. Turning to the overall study: Donors in the vaccine arm were drawn from COV1001, a multicentre, randomized, double-blind, placebo-controlled phase I-IIa trial testing Ad26.COV2.S in healthy adults. Ad26.COV2.S was administered intramuscularly at a dose of 5x10^10 or 1x10^11 viral particles, either as one shot or as two shots given 56 days apart. TCRbeta repertoire sequencing served as the tool for gauging how specific and how broad the SARS-CoV-2-reactive T cell receptors were following Ad26.COV2.S vaccination. The TCR-sequenced set comprised approximately 32 samples: approximately 19 Ad26.COV2.S vaccine recipients, 5 placebo recipients and 8 SARS-CoV-2 convalescent individuals. Trial participants were randomized into five groups of five: low-dose or high-dose Ad26.COV2.S given once or twice, or placebo on both occasions. Investigators did not know the trial group allocation while performing experiments and assessing outcomes.

Overall study results and their limits: Vaccine and placebo recipients had similar non-spike TCR breadth, a finding consistent with the vaccine containing only spike. After vaccination, spike-specific CD8+ and CD4+ T cell responses were reported to show substantial breadth. According to the authors, total T cell responses may have been underestimated by the TCR breadth and depth analyses. Higher spike-specific TCR breadth was observed in Ad26.COV2.S recipients than in placebo recipients (P = 0.0014). Comparing responses between vaccine doses or regimens was not something the study was powered to do.

About this clone itself: There is no known antigen for this receptor. No clone much larger than this one lies a single base away; base qualities are absent.

TCRbeta CDR3 regions were sequenced with the immunoSEQ Assay. After extraction, genomic DNA underwent amplification by bias-controlled multiplex PCR, followed by high-throughput sequencing. In the original analysis: To quantify the absolute abundance of every unique TCRbeta CDR3 region, sequences were collapsed and filtered. T cell fraction was estimated by normalizing TCRbeta template counts to usable DNA, which was measured by amplifying reference genes present in all nucleated cells. Repertoire TCRs were annotated as SARS-CoV-2-specific by exact matching of V gene, CDR3 amino acid sequence and J gene to a known reactive TCR set. The reference SARS-CoV-2 TCR set was derived from MIRA and filtered for enrichment in COVID-19-positive ImmuneCODE repertoires, a step that removed public or cross-reactive TCRs. Using the MIRA antigens, annotated TCRs were further analysed by specific ORF or by position within an ORF. Breadth was defined as the number of annotated unique rearrangements divided by the total number of unique productive rearrangements, and depth was defined as the summed frequency of the annotated unique rearrangements. Two-sided Wilcoxon rank-sum tests were used to compare TCR breadth between groups. TCRdb took over this immuneACCESS table, retaining in-frame rearrangements with V and J assigned. Such tables are incomplete; in checked studies, under half of the missing clones stem from an unresolved V gene, and the remainder is unexplained. V and J calls and clone size are as listed in that table; D and trimming were resolved from the DNA. This sample holds around 300,000 clones; 80% to 90% were observed only once. Approximately 11% of the sample goes to the ten largest clones.

CDR1 and CDR2, looked up from the germline V gene, are LGHNA and YSLEER. From cysteine to phenylalanine, the CDR3 is 15 amino acids long. Just CDR3 DNA is preserved here, 45 bases in frame from base 1. Trimming removed 0 bases from V and 8 bases from J, leaving 16 bases between the germline ends. Per the publication, the treatment or condition label means: 15 to 20 received Ad26.COV2.S at low or high dose, single or two shots; 5 received placebo; per-sample allocation not given. Repertoires of vaccine and placebo recipients were sequenced from samples collected on day 63 after the first injection. In Cohort 1b, 25 or so adults aged 18-55 years were enrolled at a single site in Boston, USA, between 29 July and 7 August 2020. Ad26.COV2.S was a replication-incompetent adenovirus type 26 vector expressing a prefusion-stabilized SARS-CoV-2 spike protein from the original Wuhan strain.

The chain is made from TRBV4-3 and TRBJ1-1, with no confident D gene call. The source was peripheral blood, collected in a trial of Ad26.COV2.S vaccine versus placebo. This sequence originates from a person aged 18-60 years who received the Ad26.COV2.S COVID-19 vaccine or a placebo. The CDR3 loop reads CASSQDAVVGSEAFF. The nucleotide sequence is TGCGCCAGCAGCCAAGATGCCGTCGTGGGTTCGGAAGCTTTCTTT.